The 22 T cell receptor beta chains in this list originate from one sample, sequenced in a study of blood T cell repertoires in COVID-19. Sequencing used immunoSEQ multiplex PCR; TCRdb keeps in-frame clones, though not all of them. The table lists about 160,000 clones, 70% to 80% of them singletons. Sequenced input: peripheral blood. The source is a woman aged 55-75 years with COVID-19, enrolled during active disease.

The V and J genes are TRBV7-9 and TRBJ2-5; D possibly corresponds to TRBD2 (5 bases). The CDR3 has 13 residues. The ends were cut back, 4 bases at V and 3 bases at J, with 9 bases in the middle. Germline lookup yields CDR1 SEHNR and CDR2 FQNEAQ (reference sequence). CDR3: CASSWESEETQYF. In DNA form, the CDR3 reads TGTGCCAGCAGCTGGGAGTCAGAAGAGACCCAGTACTTC.

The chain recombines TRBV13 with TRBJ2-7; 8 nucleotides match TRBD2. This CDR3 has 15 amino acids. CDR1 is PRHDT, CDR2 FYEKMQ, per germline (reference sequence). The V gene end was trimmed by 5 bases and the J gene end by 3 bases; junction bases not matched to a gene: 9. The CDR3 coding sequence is TGTGCCAGCAGCGCCTCCGGCAGCGGGAGCTACGAGCAGTACTTC. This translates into CASSASGSGSYEQYF. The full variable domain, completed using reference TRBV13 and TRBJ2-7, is AAGVIQSPRHLIKEKRETATLKCYPIPRHDTVYWYQQGPGQDPQFLISFYEKMQSDKGSIPDRFSAQQFSDYHSELNMSSLELGDSALYFCASSASGSGSYEQYFGPGTRLTVT.

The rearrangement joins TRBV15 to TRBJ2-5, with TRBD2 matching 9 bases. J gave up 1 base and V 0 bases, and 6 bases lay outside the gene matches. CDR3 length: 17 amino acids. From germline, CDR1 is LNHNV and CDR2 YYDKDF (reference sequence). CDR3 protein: CATSRDTGLASQETQYF. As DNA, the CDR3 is TGTGCCACCAGCAGAGATACCGGACTAGCGTCCCAAGAGACCCAGTACTTC.

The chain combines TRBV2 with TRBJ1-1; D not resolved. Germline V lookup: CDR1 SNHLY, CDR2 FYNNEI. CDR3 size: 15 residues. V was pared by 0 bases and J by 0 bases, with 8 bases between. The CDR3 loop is CASSEARSMNTEAFF. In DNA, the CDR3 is TGTGCCAGCAGTGAAGCGCGGTCAATGAACACTGAAGCTTTCTTT.

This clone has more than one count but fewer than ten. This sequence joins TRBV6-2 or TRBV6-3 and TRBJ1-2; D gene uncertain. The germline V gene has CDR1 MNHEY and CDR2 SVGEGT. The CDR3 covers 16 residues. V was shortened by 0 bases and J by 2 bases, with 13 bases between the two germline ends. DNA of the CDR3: TGTGCCAGCAGTTACTCGACGAGGGTGAGCAACTATGGCTACACCTTC. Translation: CASSYSTRVSNYGYTF.

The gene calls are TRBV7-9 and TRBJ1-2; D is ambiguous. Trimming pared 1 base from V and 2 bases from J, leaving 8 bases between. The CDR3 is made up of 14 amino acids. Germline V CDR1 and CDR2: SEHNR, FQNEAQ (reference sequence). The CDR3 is CASSLVRVNYGYTF. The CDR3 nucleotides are TGTGCCAGCAGCTTAGTCCGGGTAAACTATGGCTACACCTTC.

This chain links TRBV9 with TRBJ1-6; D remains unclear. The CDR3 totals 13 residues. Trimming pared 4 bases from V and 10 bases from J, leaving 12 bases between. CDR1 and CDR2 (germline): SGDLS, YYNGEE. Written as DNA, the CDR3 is TGTGCCAGCAGCACGGATTGGAGGTCACCCCTCCACTTT. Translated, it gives CASSTDWRSPLHF.

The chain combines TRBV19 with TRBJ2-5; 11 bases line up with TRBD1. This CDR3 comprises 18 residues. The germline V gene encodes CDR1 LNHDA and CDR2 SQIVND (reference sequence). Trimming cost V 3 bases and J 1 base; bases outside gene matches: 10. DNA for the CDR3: TGTGCCAGTAGTATTAGGGGGACAGGGGGTGGACTCCAAGAGACCCAGTACTTC. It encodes CASSIRGTGGGLQETQYF.

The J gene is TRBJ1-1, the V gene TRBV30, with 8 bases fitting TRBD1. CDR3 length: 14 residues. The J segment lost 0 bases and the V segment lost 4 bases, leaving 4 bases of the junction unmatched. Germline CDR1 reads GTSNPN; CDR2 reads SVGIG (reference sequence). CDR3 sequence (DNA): TGTGCCTGGAAACGACAGGGGATGAACACTGAAGCTTTCTTT. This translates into CAWKRQGMNTEAFF.

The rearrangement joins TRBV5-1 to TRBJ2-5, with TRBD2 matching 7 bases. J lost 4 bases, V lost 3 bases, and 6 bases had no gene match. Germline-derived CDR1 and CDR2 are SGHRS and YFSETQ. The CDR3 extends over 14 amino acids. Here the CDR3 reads CASSSGLGPETQYF. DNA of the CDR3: TGCGCCAGCAGCTCAGGACTAGGCCCAGAGACCCAGTACTTC.

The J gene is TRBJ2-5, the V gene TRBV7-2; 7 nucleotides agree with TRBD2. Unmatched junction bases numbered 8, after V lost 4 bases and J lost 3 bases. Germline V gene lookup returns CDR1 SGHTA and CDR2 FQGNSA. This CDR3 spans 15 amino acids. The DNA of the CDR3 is TGTGCCAGCAGCTCCCTTTCCGGGACTAAAGAGACCCAGTACTTC. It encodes CASSSLSGTKETQYF.

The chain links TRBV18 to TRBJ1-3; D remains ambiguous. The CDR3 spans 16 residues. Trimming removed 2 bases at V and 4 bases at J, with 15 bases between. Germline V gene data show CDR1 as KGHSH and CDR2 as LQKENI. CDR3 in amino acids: CASSPSTNSRGNTIYF. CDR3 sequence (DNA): TGTGCCAGCTCACCATCTACAAACAGCCGAGGAAACACCATATATTTT.

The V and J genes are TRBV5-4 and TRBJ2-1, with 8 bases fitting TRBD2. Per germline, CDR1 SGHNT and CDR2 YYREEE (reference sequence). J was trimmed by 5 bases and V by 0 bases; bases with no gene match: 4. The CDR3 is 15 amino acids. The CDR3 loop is CASSLGRGGHNEQFF. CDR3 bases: TGTGCCAGCAGCTTGGGCCGGGGGGGACACAATGAGCAGTTCTTC.

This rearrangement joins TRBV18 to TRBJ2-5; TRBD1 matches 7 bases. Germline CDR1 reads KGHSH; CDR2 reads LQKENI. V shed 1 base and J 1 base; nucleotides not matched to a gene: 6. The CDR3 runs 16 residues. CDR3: CASSPRLGGRQETQYF. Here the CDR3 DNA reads TGTGCCAGCTCACCACGTCTAGGGGGCCGCCAAGAGACCCAGTACTTC.

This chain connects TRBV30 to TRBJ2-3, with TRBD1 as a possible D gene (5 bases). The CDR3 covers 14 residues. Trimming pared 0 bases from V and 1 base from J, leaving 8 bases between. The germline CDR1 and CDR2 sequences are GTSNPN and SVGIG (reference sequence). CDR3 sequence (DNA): TGTGCCTGGAGTGTACTCAGGGGCACAGATACGCAGTATTTT. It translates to CAWSVLRGTDTQYF.

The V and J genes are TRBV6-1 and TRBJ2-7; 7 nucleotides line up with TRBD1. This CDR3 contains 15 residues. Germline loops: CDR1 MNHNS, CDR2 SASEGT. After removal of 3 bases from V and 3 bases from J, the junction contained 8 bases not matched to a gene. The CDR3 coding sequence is TGTGCCAGCAGTGATCCAGGGGGTGGAAACTACGAGCAGTACTTC. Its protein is CASSDPGGGNYEQYF.

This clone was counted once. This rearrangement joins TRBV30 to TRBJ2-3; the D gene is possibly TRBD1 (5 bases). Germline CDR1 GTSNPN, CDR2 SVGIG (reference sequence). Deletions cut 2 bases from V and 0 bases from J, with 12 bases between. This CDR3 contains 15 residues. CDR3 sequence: CAWSPDSHSTDTQYF. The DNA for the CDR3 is TGTGCCTGGAGTCCTGACAGTCATAGCACAGATACGCAGTATTTT.

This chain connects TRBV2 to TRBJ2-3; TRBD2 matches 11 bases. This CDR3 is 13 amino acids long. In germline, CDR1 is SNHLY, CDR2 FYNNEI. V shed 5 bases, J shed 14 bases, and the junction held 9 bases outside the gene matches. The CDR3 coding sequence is TGTGCCAGCAGTAGCGGACTAGCGGGCAGTTCGTATTTT. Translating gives CASSSGLAGSSYF.

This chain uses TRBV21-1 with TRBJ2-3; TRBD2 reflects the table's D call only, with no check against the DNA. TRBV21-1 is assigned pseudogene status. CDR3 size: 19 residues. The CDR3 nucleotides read TGTGCCAGCAGCAAAAAAGCCCCCGCCCCGGCAGCGAGCACAGATACGCAGTATTTT. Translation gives CASSKKAPAPAASTDTQYF.

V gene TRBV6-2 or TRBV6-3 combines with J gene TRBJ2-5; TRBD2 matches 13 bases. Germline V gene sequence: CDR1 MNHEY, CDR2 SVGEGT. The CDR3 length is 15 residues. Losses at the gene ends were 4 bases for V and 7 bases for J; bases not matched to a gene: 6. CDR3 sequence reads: CASSSTSGGARTQYF. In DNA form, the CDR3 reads TGTGCCAGCAGTTCAACTAGCGGGGGGGCGAGGACCCAGTACTTC.

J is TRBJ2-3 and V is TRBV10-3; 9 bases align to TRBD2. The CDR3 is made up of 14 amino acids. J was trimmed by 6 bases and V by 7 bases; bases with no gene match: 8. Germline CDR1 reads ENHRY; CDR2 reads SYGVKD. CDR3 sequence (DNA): TGTGCCATCAAGGGGGCGGGGGGGCCCGATACGCAGTATTTT. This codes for CAIKGAGGPDTQYF.

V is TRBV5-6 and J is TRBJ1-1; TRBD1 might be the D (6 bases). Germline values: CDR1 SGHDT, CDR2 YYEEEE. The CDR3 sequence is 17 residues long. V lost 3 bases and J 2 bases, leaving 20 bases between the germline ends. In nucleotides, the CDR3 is TGTGCCAGCAGCTCGCTACGTTACAGGGAGAGAAACACTGAAGCTTTCTTT. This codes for CASSSLRYRERNTEAFF.